This T cell receptor beta chain was profiled in a study of post-analysis software for immune sequencing data. Study in general: Some patients lacked subtype; others had relapsing-remitting, secondary progressive or progressive-relapsing disease. Study findings and constraints: When compared against controls, multiple sclerosis patients showed significantly lower normalized Chao1 diversity.

Every TCR beta cDNA library bore unique molecular identifiers. TCRdb analysed the PCR reads with MiXCR anew, one entry per CDR3 protein. The table shows about 800,000 distinct CDR3 sequences, with about 27% occurring only once. In regard to this clonotype: Its specificity is unknown.

The sequencing input was blood. The TCR was taken from a girl between 5 and 17 years old with multiple sclerosis.

The CDR3 DNA follows: TGCAGTGCTTCGGGAGGGTCCGACCCCACAGATACGCAGTATTTT. It translates to CSASGGSDPTDTQYF. V and J are TRBV20-1 and TRBJ2-3, with TRBD2 matching 8 bases. The CDR3 covers 15 residues. With V trimmed by 5 bases and J by 2 bases, 9 bases remained unmatched. Germline-derived CDR1 and CDR2 are DFQATT and SNEGSKA (reference sequence).